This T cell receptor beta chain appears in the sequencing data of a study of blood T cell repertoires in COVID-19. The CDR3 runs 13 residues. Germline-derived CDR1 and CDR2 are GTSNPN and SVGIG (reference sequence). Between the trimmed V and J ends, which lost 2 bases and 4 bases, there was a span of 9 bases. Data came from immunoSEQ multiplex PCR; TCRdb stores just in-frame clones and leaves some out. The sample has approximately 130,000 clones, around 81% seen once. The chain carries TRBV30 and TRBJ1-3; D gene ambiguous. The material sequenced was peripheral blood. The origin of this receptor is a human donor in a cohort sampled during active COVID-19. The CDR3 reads CAWSLQQGNTIYF. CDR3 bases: TGTGCCTGGAGTCTACAACAGGGAAACACCATATATTTT. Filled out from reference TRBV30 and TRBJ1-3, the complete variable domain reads SQTIHQWPATLVQPVGSPLSLECTVEGTSNPNLYWYRQAAGRGLQLLFYSVGIGQISSEVPQNLSASRPQDRQFILSSKKLLLSDSGFYLCAWSLQQGNTIYFGEGSWLTVV.